This is a list of T cell receptor beta chains from one sample in a study of T cells in Graves' hyperthyroidism and ophthalmopathy. TCRdb recomputed calls from the multiplex PCR reads with MiXCR, one row per CDR3 protein. Among approximately 600,000 distinct CDR3 sequences, under 25% were seen once, and the ten largest hold under 35%. Sample: blood. Receptor source: a man in his thirties or forties with Graves' ophthalmopathy. Both conserved end residues are trimmed from each CDR3.

V gene: TRBV4-1
J gene: TRBJ2-1
CDR3 protein: ASSQEVWTSGSEQF

V gene: TRBV11-2
J gene: TRBJ2-4
CDR3 protein: ASSHFPGLALAKNIQY

V gene: TRBV29-1
J gene: TRBJ2-1
CDR3 protein: SLERQGSEQF

V gene: TRBV6-1
J gene: TRBJ1-1
CDR3 protein: ASSTRNTEAF

V gene: TRBV7-9
J gene: TRBJ2-1
CDR3 protein: ASTTGTSGSLRGSGEQF

V gene: TRBV7-9
J gene: TRBJ1-1
CDR3 protein: ASSLASQAEAF

V gene: TRBV12-5
J gene: TRBJ1-2
CDR3 protein: ASARDFYGYT

V gene: TRBV28
J gene: TRBJ2-2
CDR3 protein: ASSKPAGGPGELF

V gene: TRBV30
J gene: TRBJ1-1
CDR3 protein: AWSVGRMNTEAF

V gene: TRBV7-2
J gene: TRBJ1-3
CDR3 protein: ASSSHQGQSGGTIY

V gene: TRBV7-6
J gene: TRBJ2-5
CDR3 protein: ASSLGDARY

V gene: TRBV6-1
J gene: TRBJ1-5
CDR3 protein: ASSASGQGMYQPQH

V gene: TRBV28
J gene: TRBJ2-7
CDR3 protein: ASNSLLYEQY

V gene: TRBV6-2/TRBV6-3
J gene: TRBJ2-7
CDR3 protein: ASSYFTEGSEQY

V gene: TRBV5-1
J gene: TRBJ2-2
CDR3 protein: ASILGPRANTGELF

V gene: TRBV2
J gene: TRBJ2-2
CDR3 protein: ASSEETTNTGELF

V gene: TRBV7-9
J gene: TRBJ2-3
CDR3 protein: ASSLVKVGGRRSTDTQY

V gene: TRBV29-1
J gene: TRBJ2-3
CDR3 protein: SVVARLGDTQY